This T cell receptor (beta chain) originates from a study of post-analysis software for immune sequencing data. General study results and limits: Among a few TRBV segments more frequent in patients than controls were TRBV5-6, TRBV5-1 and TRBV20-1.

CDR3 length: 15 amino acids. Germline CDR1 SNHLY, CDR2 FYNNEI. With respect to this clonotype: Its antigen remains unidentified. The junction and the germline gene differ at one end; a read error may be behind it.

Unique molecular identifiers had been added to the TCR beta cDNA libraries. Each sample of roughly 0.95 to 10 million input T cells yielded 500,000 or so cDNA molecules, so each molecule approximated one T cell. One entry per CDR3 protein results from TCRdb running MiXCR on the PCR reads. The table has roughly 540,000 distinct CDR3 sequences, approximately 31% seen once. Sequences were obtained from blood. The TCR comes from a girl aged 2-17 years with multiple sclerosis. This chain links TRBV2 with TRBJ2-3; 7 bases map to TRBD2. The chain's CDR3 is CASRASGLITDTQYF. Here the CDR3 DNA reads TGCGCCAGCAGGGCTAGCGGCCTTATAACAGATACGCAGTATTTT.